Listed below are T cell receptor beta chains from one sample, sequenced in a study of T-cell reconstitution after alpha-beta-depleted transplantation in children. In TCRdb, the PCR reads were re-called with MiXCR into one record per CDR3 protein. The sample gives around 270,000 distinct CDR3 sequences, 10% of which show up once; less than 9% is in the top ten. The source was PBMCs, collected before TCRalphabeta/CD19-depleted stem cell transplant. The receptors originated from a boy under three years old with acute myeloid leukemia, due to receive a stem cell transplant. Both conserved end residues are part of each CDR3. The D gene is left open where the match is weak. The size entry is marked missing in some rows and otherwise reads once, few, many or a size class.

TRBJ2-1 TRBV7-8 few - TGTGCCAGCAGCTCTCTAGGCGGACTACTCTACAATGAGCAGTTCTTC CASSSLGGLLYNEQFF
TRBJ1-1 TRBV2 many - TGTGCCAGCAGTCCGCGGACAGCTTCCAACACTGAAGCTTTCTTT CASSPRTASNTEAFF
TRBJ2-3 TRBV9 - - TGTGCCAGCCGTGGGACAAGCCCTAGCACAGATACGCAGTATTTT CASRGTSPSTDTQYF
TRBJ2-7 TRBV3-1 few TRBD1 TGTGCCAGCAGCCCGGGACAGGGACTCGGCTTAGAGCAGTACTTC CASSPGQGLGLEQYF
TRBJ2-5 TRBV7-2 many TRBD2 TGTGCCAGCAGCCGACTAGCGGGGGGGCTGTACCAAGAGACCCAGTACTTC CASSRLAGGLYQETQYF
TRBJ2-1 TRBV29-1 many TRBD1 TGCAGCGTTGAAGGGGCCCGGGACAGGTTCGCCTACAATGAGCAGTTCTTC CSVEGARDRFAYNEQFF
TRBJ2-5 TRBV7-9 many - TGTGCCAGCAGCTTTTCTGCCACAGAGGGCGGTCAAGAGACCCAGTACTTC CASSFSATEGGQETQYF
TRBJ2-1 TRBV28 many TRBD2 TGTGCCAGCAGTTCCTGGACTAGCGGGATTAATGAGCAGTTCTTC CASSSWTSGINEQFF
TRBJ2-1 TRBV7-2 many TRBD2 TGTGCCAGCACCCGCGGACTAGCGGGTGACAATGAGCAGTTCTTC CASTRGLAGDNEQFF
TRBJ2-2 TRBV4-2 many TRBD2 TGTGCCAGCAGCCAAGGGTCTGCGGGAGGGCACACCGGGGAGCTGTTTTTT CASSQGSAGGHTGELFF
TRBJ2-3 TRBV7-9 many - TGTGCCAGCAGCTTAGTTCAGGGGTGGACAGATACGCAGTATTTT CASSLVQGWTDTQYF
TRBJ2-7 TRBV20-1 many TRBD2 TGCAGTGCTAGATCCGGGACTAGCGGACCCTACGAGCAGTACTTC CSARSGTSGPYEQYF
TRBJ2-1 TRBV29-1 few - TGCAGCGTTGAAGCACCAGCTTCCTACAATGAGCAGTTCTTC CSVEAPASYNEQFF
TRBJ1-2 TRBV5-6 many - TGTGCCAGCAGCCTACCGAAGGGAAACGATGGCTACACCTTC CASSLPKGNDGYTF
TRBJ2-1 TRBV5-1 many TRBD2 TGCGCCAGCAGCTTCCGGGAGGGCCGGTCCTACAATGAGCAGTTCTTC CASSFREGRSYNEQFF
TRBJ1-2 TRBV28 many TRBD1 TGTGCCAGCAGTTTATCGTATAAGACAGGGGACTATGGCTACACCTTC CASSLSYKTGDYGYTF
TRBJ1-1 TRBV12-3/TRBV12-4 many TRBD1 TGTGCCAGCAGTTTAGTAGCAGGGGGAGGCACTGAAGCTTTCTTT CASSLVAGGGTEAFF
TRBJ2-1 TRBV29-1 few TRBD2 TGCAGCGTTGATCTGCGGAGGCGGGGGGCGTACAATGAGCAGTTCTTC CSVDLRRRGAYNEQFF
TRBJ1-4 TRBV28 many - TGTGCCAGCAGTTTTCGGACAGCCTCTACTAATGAAAAACTGTTTTTT CASSFRTASTNEKLFF
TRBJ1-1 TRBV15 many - TGTGCCACCAGCAGACCTCATGACCTTTACAGGGCTTCTGAAGCTTTCTTT CATSRPHDLYRASEAFF
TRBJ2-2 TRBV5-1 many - TGCGCCAGCAGCCAAAGGGGGGCGAACACCGGGGAGCTGTTTTTT CASSQRGANTGELFF
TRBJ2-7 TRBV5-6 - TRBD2 TGTGCCAGCAGCCCCGGGACTAGCGGGAGTTACAATGAGCAGTACTTC CASSPGTSGSYNEQYF
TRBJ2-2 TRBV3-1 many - TGTGCCAGCAGCCAAGGGACAATGAACACCGGGGAGCTGTTTTTT CASSQGTMNTGELFF
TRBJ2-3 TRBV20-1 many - TGCAGTGCAGTACAGGGCGAGGTCACAGATACGCAGTATTTT CSAVQGEVTDTQYF
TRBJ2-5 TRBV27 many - TGTGCCAGCAGTTTATTAGGGGTTGGGGAGACCCAGTACTTC CASSLLGVGETQYF
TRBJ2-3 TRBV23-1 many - TGCGCCAGCAGGGGGCTAGATACGCAGTATTTT CASRGLDTQYF
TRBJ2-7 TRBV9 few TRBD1 TGTGCCAGCAGCCCTTCGGGACAGGGAACCTACGAGCAGTACTTC CASSPSGQGTYEQYF
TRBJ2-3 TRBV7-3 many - TGTGCCAGCAGCACAATGACCCTTAGCACAGATACGCAGTATTTT CASSTMTLSTDTQYF
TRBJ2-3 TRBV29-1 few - TGCAGCGTTGAGGCCCGATCCAGCACAGATACGCAGTATTTT CSVEARSSTDTQYF
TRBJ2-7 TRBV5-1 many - TGCGCCAGCAGCTTGGAGGGGTTCGCCTACGAGCAGTACTTC CASSLEGFAYEQYF
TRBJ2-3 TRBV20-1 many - TGCAGTGCGAACGGCGGTAGGAGTCCAGATACGCAGTATTTT CSANGGRSPDTQYF
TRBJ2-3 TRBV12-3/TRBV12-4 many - TGTGCCAGCAGTTTGATGGATTTTAGCACAGATACGCAGTATTTT CASSLMDFSTDTQYF
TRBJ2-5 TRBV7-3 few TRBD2 TGTGCCAGCAGCTTATGGGCCCGGGGACTAGACCAAGAGACCCAGTACTTC CASSLWARGLDQETQYF
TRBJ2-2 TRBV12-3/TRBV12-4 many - TGTGCCAGCAGTTGGGGAGGGGGTACCGGGGAGCTGTTTTTT CASSWGGGTGELFF
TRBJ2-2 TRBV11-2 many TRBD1 TGTGCCAGCAGCAGGACAGGGTTTAACACCGGGGAGCTGTTTTTT CASSRTGFNTGELFF
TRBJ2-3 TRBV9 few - TGTGCCAGCAGCGTAGCAAGTGGCCCACTAGCGAGGGGGCGGGATACGCAGTATTTT CASSVASGPLARGRDTQYF
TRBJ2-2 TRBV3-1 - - TGTGCCTGCAGCAACTCCGGGGTAAACACCGGGGAGCTGTTTTTT CACSNSGVNTGELFF
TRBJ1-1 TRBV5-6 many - TGTGCCAGCAGCTTGATCGCCTCCGCCACTGAAGCTTTCTTT CASSLIASATEAFF
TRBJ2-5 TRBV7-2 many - TGTGCCAGCAGCTTAGGGAGGGGGACCCAGTACTTC CASSLGRGTQYF
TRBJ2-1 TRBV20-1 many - TGCAGTGCTTTAGGAGAACGGGAGCGCTCCTACAATGAGCAGTTCTTC CSALGERERSYNEQFF